One sample yielded the 3 T cell receptor beta chains listed below, sequenced in a study of a mutant IDH1 vaccine in newly diagnosed glioma. Time point defined: week 47, end of study. In the vaccine, a single dose held 300 ug of the mutant IDH1 20-mer peptide, along with topical imiquimod. Their antigen targets remain unknown. TCRdb's copy holds only in-frame clones and misses some; the assay was immunoSEQ multiplex PCR. The repertoire holds some 50,000 clones, with approximately 88% as singletons. The material sequenced was PBMCs, taken from a glioma patient whose treatment included an IDH1 peptide vaccine. The receptor source for this set is a woman in her thirties with glioma. Some clones in this sample may be carry-over from other donors' samples.

The chain combines TRBV30 with TRBJ2-7; D is undetermined. V lost 0 bases and J lost 3, with 12 bases in between. Germline V gene lookup returns CDR1 GTSNPN and CDR2 SVGIG (reference sequence). The CDR3 length is 14 residues. CDR3 loop: CAWSVGWQSYEQYF. In DNA form, the CDR3 reads TGTGCCTGGAGTGTAGGTTGGCAGAGCTACGAGCAGTACTTC.

The CDR3, as DNA: TGTGCCATCAGTGGGGAGGCCAATCAGCCCCAGCATTTT. This gives the protein CAISGEANQPQHF. The chain has TRBV10-3 and TRBJ1-5; no definite D call. V shed 4 bases and J shed 3 bases, with 7 bases lying between them. CDR1 is ENHRY and CDR2 is SYGVKD in the germline V gene. The CDR3 spans 13 residues.

This clone showed up just once. The chain links TRBV19 to TRBJ1-5; D unclear. CDR1 is LNHDA and CDR2 is SQIVND in the germline V gene (reference sequence). The CDR3 totals 12 residues. V was pared by 4 bases and J by 5 bases, with 6 bases between. The CDR3 region is CASSKGDQPQHF. As DNA, the CDR3 is TGTGCCAGTAGTAAGGGAGATCAGCCCCAGCATTTT.